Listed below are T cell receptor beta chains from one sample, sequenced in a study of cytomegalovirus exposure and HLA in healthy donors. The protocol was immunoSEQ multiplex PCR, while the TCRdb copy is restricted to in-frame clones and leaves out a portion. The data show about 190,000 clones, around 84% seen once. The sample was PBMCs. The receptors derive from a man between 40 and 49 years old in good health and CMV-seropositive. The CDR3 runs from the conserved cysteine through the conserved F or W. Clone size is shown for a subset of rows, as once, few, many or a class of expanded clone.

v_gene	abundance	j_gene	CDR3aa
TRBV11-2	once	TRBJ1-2	CASSPPTSYYGYTF
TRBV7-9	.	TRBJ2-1	CASEQGGQFF
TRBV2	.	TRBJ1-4	CASSQDRDNEKLFF
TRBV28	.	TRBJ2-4	CASSTGATAKNIQYF
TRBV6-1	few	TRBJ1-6	CASQPFPTGGSPLHF
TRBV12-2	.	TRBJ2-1	CASRASFARGDYNEQFF
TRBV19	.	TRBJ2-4	CASSGISGRTKNIQYF
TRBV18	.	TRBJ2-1	CASSPGGNNEQFF
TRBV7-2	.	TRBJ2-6	CASSLVAGGLPGANVLTF
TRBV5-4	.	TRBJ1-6	CASRTFTDNSPLHF
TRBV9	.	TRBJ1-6	CASSPRGGLGSYNSPLHF
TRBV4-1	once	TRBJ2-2	CASSLGQGYAGELFF
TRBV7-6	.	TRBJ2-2	CASSPGNTGELFF
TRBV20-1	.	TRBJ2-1	CSAFGYNEQFF
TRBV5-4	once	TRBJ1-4	CASSPGGSGTGREKLFF
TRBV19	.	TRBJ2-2	CASRRWGLVPGNTGELFF
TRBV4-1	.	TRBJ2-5	CASSPTSGRSETQYF
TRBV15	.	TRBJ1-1	CATTRRGVLNTEAFF
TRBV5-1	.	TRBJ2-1	CASSSLRDSGGLNEQFF
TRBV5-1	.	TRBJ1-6	CASSLRNRVNSPLHF
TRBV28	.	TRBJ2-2	CASSLRQPGLFF
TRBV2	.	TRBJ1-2	CASKELNYGYTF
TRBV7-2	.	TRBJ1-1	CASSSQGGNTEAFF
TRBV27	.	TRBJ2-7	CASSSVPGDRDHEQYF
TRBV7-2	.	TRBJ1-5	CASSLGRGQPQHF
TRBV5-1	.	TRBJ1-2	CASSPTPGQLNYGYTF